This entry lists 17 T cell receptor beta chains sequenced from one sample in a study of Graves' ophthalmopathy and Graves' hyperthyroidism. Using RNA transcripts, the TCR beta CDR3 regions were amplified. First-round RT-PCR used HTBI primers; second-round multiplex PCR followed. From the multiplex PCR reads, TCRdb called clonotypes with MiXCR, one entry per CDR3 protein. Of roughly 410,000 distinct CDR3 sequences in the sample, approximately 15% were seen once. Sequencing was done on a sample of peripheral blood. These receptors originate from a woman aged 18-35 years with stable Graves' hyperthyroidism.

This clonotype appeared many times. V gene TRBV12-3 or TRBV12-4 combines with J gene TRBJ1-2; D is possibly TRBD1 (5 bases). The V gene lost 6 bases and the J gene lost 7 bases, with 30 bases spanning the gap. The CDR3 contains 18 residues. The CDR3 coding sequence is TGTGCCAGCAGGCCCCAACCGGGACGAATATCGGGAGATAGTGGCTACACCTTC. It specifies CASRPQPGRISGDSGYTF.

The table lists this clonotype with a count of one. The V call is TRBV2, the J call TRBJ1-5; TRBD1 agrees at 12 bases. The CDR3 runs 17 residues. Germline lookup yields CDR1 SNHLY and CDR2 FYNNEI. With 6 bases clipped from V and 5 bases from J, the junction kept 11 bases outside the gene matches. In DNA, the CDR3 is TGTGCCAGCAGAGAGGGACAGGGGGCATTAGTTGATCAGCCCCAGCATTTT. Translation: CASREGQGALVDQPQHF.

This sequence joins TRBV27 and TRBJ2-7; 12 bases map to TRBD2. The CDR3 is 13 amino acids. The V segment lost 6 bases and the J segment 6 bases; nucleotides outside the gene matches: 3. Germline CDR1 is MNHEY and CDR2 is SMNVEV (reference sequence). This CDR3 is CASRGLAGVEQYF. The CDR3 DNA follows: TGTGCCAGCAGGGGACTAGCGGGCGTCGAGCAGTACTTC.

A note on this clonotype: This could be a read error, since a much larger clone is one nucleotide away. V is TRBV7-8 and J is TRBJ2-7, with 9 bases matching TRBD1. The CDR3 consists of 15 residues. Germline V gene data show CDR1 as SGHVS and CDR2 as FQNEAQ. Trimming removed 4 bases from V and 3 bases from J; junction bases left unmatched: 7. CDR3 nucleotide sequence: TGTGCCAGCAGCTCGACCGGGACAGGGATCTACGAGCAGTACTTC. Protein sequence: CASSSTGTGIYEQYF.

The table lists this clonotype with many counts. Compared with germline, one end of the junction differs, possibly owing to a read error. The chain employs TRBV6-1 and TRBJ2-5; 8 nucleotides agree with TRBD2. The CDR3 runs to 14 residues. Germline lookup yields CDR1 MNHNS and CDR2 SASEGT. Here the CDR3 DNA reads TGTGCCAGCAGAGAAGCGGGGGTCGGGGAGACCCAGTACTTC. The encoded protein is CASREAGVGETQYF.

This clonotype has ten or more counts. This chain links TRBV6-4 with TRBJ1-1, with D possibly being TRBD1 (5 bases). Germline CDR1 is MRHNA and CDR2 is SNTAGT. Trimming took off 6 bases at V and 5 bases at J, with 13 bases between the two ends. This CDR3 is built from 13 residues. The CDR3 protein is CASRGGFGTEAFF. As DNA, the CDR3 is TGTGCCAGCAGGGGGGGTTTCGGAACTGAAGCTTTCTTT.

This clonotype showed up many times. The chain is built from TRBV20-1 and TRBJ2-7; 7 nucleotides line up with TRBD2. Germline trimming cut 4 bases from V and 4 bases from J; bases unmatched to any gene: 16. The CDR3 covers 16 residues. Germline-derived CDR1 and CDR2 are DFQATT and SNEGSKA (reference sequence). CDR3 coding DNA: TGCAGTGCTAAAGATCCCTCCCGGACTAGAGAATACGAGCAGTACTTC. Protein sequence: CSAKDPSRTREYEQYF.

The chain recombines TRBV5-1 with TRBJ2-7; 10 bases map to TRBD2. The CDR3 is 14 amino acids. Losses at the gene ends were 5 bases for V and 5 bases for J; bases not matched to a gene: 7. CDR1 and CDR2 (germline): SGHRS, YFSETQ. Here the CDR3 DNA reads TGCGCCAGCAGGTCAGCCGGGACTAGCGACGAGCAGTACTTC. This translates into CASRSAGTSDEQYF.

This chain links TRBV20-1 with TRBJ1-3, with 7 nucleotides matching TRBD1. V shed 5 bases and J 4 bases; nucleotides not matched to a gene: 5. Germline V gene lookup returns CDR1 DFQATT and CDR2 SNEGSKA (reference sequence). The CDR3 runs to 13 residues. The CDR3 region is CSAPGQIGNTIYF. The CDR3 bases are TGCAGTGCTCCGGGACAGATAGGAAACACCATATATTTT.

This clonotype was detected many times. The chain combines TRBV27 with TRBJ2-7; perhaps TRBD1 as D (6 bases). V was cut by 3 bases and J by 0 bases, with 12 bases left in between. The CDR3 spans 15 residues. Germline CDR1 reads MNHEY; CDR2 reads SMNVEV (reference sequence). CDR3 in DNA: TGTGCCAGCAGTTTCCGACAGGTGAGCTCCTACGAGCAGTACTTC. It yields the protein CASSFRQVSSYEQYF.

The V and J genes are TRBV15 and TRBJ2-1; the match to TRBD2 covers 8 bases. This CDR3 has 16 residues. Germline-derived CDR1 and CDR2 are LNHNV and YYDKDF (reference sequence). The junction had 14 bases not matched to a gene; V was cut back by 5 bases and J by 8 bases. CDR3 loop: CATSRPERGIGDEQFF. As DNA, the CDR3 is TGTGCCACCAGCCGCCCCGAGCGGGGGATAGGTGATGAGCAGTTCTTC. The variable domain in full, with the rest retrieved from reference TRBV15 and TRBJ2-1, is DAMVIQNPRYQVTQFGKPVTLSCSQTLNHNVMYWYQQKSSQAPKLLFHYYDKDFNNEADTPDNFQSRRPNTSFCFLDIRSPGLGDTAMYLCATSRPERGIGDEQFFGPGTRLTVL.

This clonotype was detected only a few times. CDR3 residues: CASSIKALNTEAFF. In DNA, the CDR3 is TGTGCCAGTAGTATAAAGGCTTTAAACACTGAAGCTTTCTTT. The chain joins TRBV19 to TRBJ1-1; D unresolved. This CDR3 contains 14 residues. V was trimmed by 2 bases and J by 2 bases, leaving 9 bases between them. Per the germline V gene, CDR1 is LNHDA and CDR2 is SQIVND (reference sequence).

This clonotype has a count of ten or more. The chain links TRBV12-3 or TRBV12-4 to TRBJ1-5; 12 bases line up with TRBD1. This CDR3 has 15 residues. V shed 5 bases, J shed 5 bases, and the junction held 4 bases outside the gene matches. As DNA, the CDR3 is TGTGCCAGCAGTCTGGGGACAGGGGGCCATCAGCCCCAGCATTTT. Translation: CASSLGTGGHQPQHF.

As regards this clonotype: Just one base apart from a much larger clone, this may be a read error. V is TRBV5-1 and J is TRBJ2-7; 7 nucleotides agree with TRBD2. The CDR3 consists of 14 residues. The germline V gene encodes CDR1 SGHRS and CDR2 YFSETQ. The CDR3 DNA reads TGCGCCAGCAGCCGGAGCGGGGACTCCTACGAGCAGTGCTTC. Protein product: CASSRSGDSYEQCF.

This clonotype was observed at least ten times. This chain uses TRBV3-1 with TRBJ1-1; D unclear. The V end was cut by 1 base, the J end by 11 bases, with 17 bases between. The germline gives CDR1 LGHDT, CDR2 YNNKEL (reference sequence). The length of the CDR3 is 14 residues. CDR3 residues: CASSQGISSLYAFF. The CDR3 region has the DNA TGTGCCAGCAGCCAAGGTATTAGTAGTTTGTATGCTTTCTTT.

This clonotype was picked up many times. The rearrangement links TRBV12-3 or TRBV12-4 to TRBJ1-6, with 10 bases lining up with TRBD1. The CDR3 length is 15 residues. The junction had 4 bases not matched to a gene; V was cut back by 4 bases and J by 7 bases. CDR3 sequence (DNA): TGTGCCAGCAGTTCACTGGGACAGGGGAATTCACCCCTCCACTTT. Its translation: CASSSLGQGNSPLHF.

This clonotype has only a few counts. The rearrangement links TRBV2 to TRBJ1-1; D perhaps matches TRBD1 (5 bases). This CDR3 has 12 amino acids. V lost 10 bases and J 5 bases, leaving 14 bases between the germline ends. CDR1 is SNHLY, CDR2 FYNNEI, per germline. CDR3 nucleotide sequence: TGTGCCATCCGGGGGGGGAGAACTGAAGCTTTCTTT. Translation gives CAIRGGRTEAFF.